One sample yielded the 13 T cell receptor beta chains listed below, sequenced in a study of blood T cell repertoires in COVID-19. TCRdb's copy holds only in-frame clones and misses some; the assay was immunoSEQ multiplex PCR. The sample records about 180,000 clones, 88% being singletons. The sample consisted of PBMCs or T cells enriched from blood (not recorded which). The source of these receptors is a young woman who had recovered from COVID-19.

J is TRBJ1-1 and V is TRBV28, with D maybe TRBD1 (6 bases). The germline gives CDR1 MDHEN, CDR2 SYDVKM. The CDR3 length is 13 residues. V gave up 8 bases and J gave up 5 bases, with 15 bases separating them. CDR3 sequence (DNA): TGTGCCAGCGGTTGGGGGCTAGGAACTGAAGCTTTCTTT. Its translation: CASGWGLGTEAFF.

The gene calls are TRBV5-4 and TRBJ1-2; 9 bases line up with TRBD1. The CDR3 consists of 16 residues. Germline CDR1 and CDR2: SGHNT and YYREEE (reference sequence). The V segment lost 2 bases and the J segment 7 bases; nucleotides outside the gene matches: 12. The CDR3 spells CASSFTSGTGWGGYTF. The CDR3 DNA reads TGTGCCAGCAGCTTTACGTCCGGGACAGGGTGGGGTGGCTACACCTTC.

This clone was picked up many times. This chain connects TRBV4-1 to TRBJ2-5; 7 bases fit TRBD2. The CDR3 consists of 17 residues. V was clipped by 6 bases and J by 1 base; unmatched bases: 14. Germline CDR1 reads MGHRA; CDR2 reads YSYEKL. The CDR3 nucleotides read TGCGCCAGCAGACCGCTTGGGGAGGGTGAGGGCCAAGAGACCCAGTACTTC. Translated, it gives CASRPLGEGEGQETQYF.

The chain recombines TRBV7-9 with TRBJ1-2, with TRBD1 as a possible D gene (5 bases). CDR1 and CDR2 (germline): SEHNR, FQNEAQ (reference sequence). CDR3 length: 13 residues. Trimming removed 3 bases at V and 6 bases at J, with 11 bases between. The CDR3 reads CASSFGGVNGYTF. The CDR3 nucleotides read TGTGCCAGCAGCTTCGGGGGGGTGAATGGCTACACCTTC.

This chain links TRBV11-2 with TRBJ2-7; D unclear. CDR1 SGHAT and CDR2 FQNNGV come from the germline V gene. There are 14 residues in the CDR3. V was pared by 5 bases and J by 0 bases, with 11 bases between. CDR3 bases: TGTGCCAGCAGCCCTGCCCCCAGCTCCTACGAGCAGTACTTC. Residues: CASSPAPSSYEQYF.

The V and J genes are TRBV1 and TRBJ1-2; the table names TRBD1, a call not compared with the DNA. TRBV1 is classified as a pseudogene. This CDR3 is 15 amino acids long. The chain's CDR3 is CTTPLNGQGNYGYTF. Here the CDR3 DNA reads TGCACCACCCCGCTTAACGGACAGGGAAACTATGGCTACACCTTC.

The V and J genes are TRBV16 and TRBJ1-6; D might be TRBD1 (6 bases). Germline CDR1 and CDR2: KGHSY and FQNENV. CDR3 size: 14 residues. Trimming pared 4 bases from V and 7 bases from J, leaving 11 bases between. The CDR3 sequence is CASSLNRVNSPLHF. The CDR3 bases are TGTGCCAGCAGCCTCAACAGGGTAAATTCACCCCTCCACTTT.

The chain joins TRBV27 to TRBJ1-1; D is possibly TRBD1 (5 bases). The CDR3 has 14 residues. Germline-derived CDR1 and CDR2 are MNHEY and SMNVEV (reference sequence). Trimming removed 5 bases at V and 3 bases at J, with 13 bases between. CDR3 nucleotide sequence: TGTGCCAGCAGTGGCCCCGGGGGTTACACTGAAGCTTTCTTT. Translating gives CASSGPGGYTEAFF.

CDR3: CASSINGGNNEQFF. CDR3 nucleotide sequence: TGTGCCAGTAGTATTAACGGCGGAAACAATGAGCAGTTCTTC. The chain is built from TRBV19 and TRBJ2-1; D not resolved. Deletions cut 3 bases from V and 5 bases from J, with 11 bases between. Germline V lookup: CDR1 LNHDA, CDR2 SQIVND (reference sequence). The CDR3 extends over 14 amino acids.

The CDR3 DNA reads as TGTGCCAGCAGTTCCGGACAGCTCTATGGCTACACCTTC. Protein sequence: CASSSGQLYGYTF. V and J are TRBV27 and TRBJ1-2; tentative D call: TRBD1 (6 bases). CDR1 and CDR2 (germline): MNHEY, SMNVEV (reference sequence). Trimming stripped 4 bases from V and 4 bases from J, with 10 bases between. This CDR3 is built from 13 residues.

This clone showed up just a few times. CDR3 amino acids: CASSLNNRGLEQYF. CDR3 DNA: TGTGCCAGCAGCTTAAATAACAGGGGGCTCGAGCAGTACTTC. The rearrangement uses TRBV11-2 and TRBJ2-7; TRBD1 matches 9 bases. The CDR3 spans 14 residues. Germline CDR1 reads SGHAT; CDR2 reads FQNNGV. V dropped 2 bases and J dropped 6; count of bases not matched to a gene: 5.

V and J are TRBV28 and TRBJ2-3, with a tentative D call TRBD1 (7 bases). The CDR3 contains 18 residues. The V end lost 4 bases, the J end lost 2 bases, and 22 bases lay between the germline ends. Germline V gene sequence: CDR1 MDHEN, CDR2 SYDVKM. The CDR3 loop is CASSYPLRPGGLTDTQYF. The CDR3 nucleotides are TGTGCCAGCAGTTACCCCCTCCGGCCAGGGGGGCTCACAGATACGCAGTATTTT.

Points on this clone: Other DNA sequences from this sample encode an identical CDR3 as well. The CDR3 region has the DNA TGTGCCTGGAGTGTTGGAGGGTATGGCTACACCTTC. This gives the protein CAWSVGGYGYTF. V and J are TRBV30 and TRBJ1-2; D not certain. This CDR3 has 12 amino acids. In germline, CDR1 is GTSNPN, CDR2 SVGIG (reference sequence). V was cut by 0 bases and J by 5 bases, with 7 bases left in between.